Included here is one T cell receptor beta chain sequence, with context. This sample was taken from a study of shared T cell receptors in the human thymus. Produced via immunoSEQ multiplex PCR; TCRdb's table is partial and in-frame only. Counted here are hundreds of thousands of clones, roughly 88% occurring once; the ten biggest clones make up around 0.0099%. V trimming: 5 bases; J trimming: 1 base; junction bases outside the gene matches: 3. Germline V gene data show CDR1 as MNHEY and CDR2 as SVGAGI. CDR3 length: 14 amino acids. This sample also belongs to another study, concerning human thymus T cells. That investigation notes: From resections taken during corrective heart surgery, the thymus tissue was obtained. Blood and thymic repertoires both appeared biased in V and J gene usage. Reports from related research described highly overlapping thymic repertoires among unrelated individuals.

Sequenced material: thymocytes. The sequence was collected from a boy in the first two years of life with a congenital heart defect. This chain joins TRBV6-5 and TRBJ2-3; 7 bases align to TRBD1. Written as DNA, the CDR3 is TGTGCCAGCAGTCCAGGACAGGGCACAGATACGCAGTATTTT. As protein: CASSPGQGTDTQYF.